These T cell receptor beta chains were read from a single sample in a study of PD-L1 blockade in urothelial cancer. Clones were sequenced by immunoSEQ multiplex PCR, and TCRdb holds only the in-frame ones, with some missing. The sample consists of around 66,000 clones, approximately 75% of them appearing once. The sequencing used PBMCs, collected around atezolizumab (anti-PD-L1) treatment. These TCRs come from a man aged 70-80 years with urothelial cancer. The CDR3 runs from the conserved cysteine through the conserved F or W. The D gene is left open where the match is weak.

. | TRBJ2-3 | TRBV2 | CASSAGVRLTDTQYF
TRBD1 | TRBJ2-7 | TRBV7-2 | CASSPGQGPYEQYF
TRBD2 | TRBJ2-1 | TRBV7-9 | CASSSGLASSYNEQFF
TRBD2 | TRBJ2-1 | TRBV6-5 | CASGSKAGGTYNEQFF
. | TRBJ1-4 | TRBV2 | CASSPDNEEKLFF
. | TRBJ1-3 | TRBV28 | CASSLTGLSSGNTIYF
TRBD2 | TRBJ2-5 | TRBV2 | CASSSGRGGETQYF
. | TRBJ2-2 | TRBV5-8 | CASSLSVSSANTGELFF
TRBD1 | TRBJ2-2 | TRBV2 | CASSVGQGAGELFF
TRBD1 | TRBJ2-4 | TRBV5-3 | CATPLGVGGYGVNIQYF
. | TRBJ2-6 | TRBV9 | CASSVATQGRIDSGANVLTF
. | TRBJ1-4 | TRBV28 | CASSFIEGRKLFF
TRBD2 | . | TRBV29-1 | CSVPGTSVSSYEQYF
. | TRBJ2-3 | TRBV6-5 | CASSYFGVTDTQYF
. | TRBJ2-1 | TRBV19 | CASSRPSLDEQFF
. | TRBJ2-1 | TRBV18 | CASSRRTDNEQFF
TRBD2 | TRBJ2-3 | TRBV7-8 | CASSLGLAGGDTQYF
. | TRBJ2-2 | TRBV23-1 | CASSARDWGANTGELFF
TRBD1 | TRBJ2-7 | TRBV27 | CAVHRGQEQYF
TRBD1 | TRBJ1-1 | TRBV19 | CASSIVGGPSETAFF
TRBD1 | TRBJ1-1 | TRBV7-9 | CASSRLGQGMNTEAFF
TRBD1 | TRBJ1-1 | TRBV28 | CASSLGSGGGTEAFF
. | TRBJ1-1 | TRBV5-1 | CASRPVGGAEAFF
. | TRBJ2-3 | TRBV4-1 | CASSQSGDSGMPDTQYF
. | TRBJ1-1 | TRBV11-3 | CASSFPRGAPEAFF
TRBD2 | TRBJ2-1 | TRBV5-8 | CASSPIPHSGSASSYNEQFF
TRBD2 | TRBJ2-2 | TRBV19 | CASSLGTSGRETGELFF